This T cell receptor beta chain was sequenced during a study of CD8+CD57+ T cells in acquired aplastic anemia. Study-wide background: The mean DNA yield obtained from sorted CD4+ and CD8+ cells came to roughly 3.4 ug. Overall study results and limits: Patients did not significantly differ from controls in CD8+ Simpson's diversity. Patients and controls had in common 25 to 30 CD8+ CDR3 sequences.

TCR beta VDJ and CDR3 profiling used genomic DNA as template. One entry per CDR3 protein results from TCRdb running MiXCR on the reads. The sample has about 80,000 distinct CDR3 sequences; about half are singletons. V lost 0 bases and J 6 bases, leaving 13 bases between the germline ends. The CDR3 runs 15 residues. The germline gives CDR1 SGDLS, CDR2 YYNGEE. This clonotype appeared many times. Its cognate antigen is unknown. This chain joins TRBV9 and TRBJ2-1, with D tentatively TRBD1 (5 bases). Sequencing used sorted CD4+, CD8+, or CD8+CD57+ T cells (not recorded which) from PBMCs. The source of this sequence is a human donor in good health, serving as a control. The CDR3 sequence is CASSVEGLTFNEQFF. CDR3 nucleotides: TGTGCCAGCAGCGTAGAGGGGCTGACTTTCAATGAGCAGTTCTTC.